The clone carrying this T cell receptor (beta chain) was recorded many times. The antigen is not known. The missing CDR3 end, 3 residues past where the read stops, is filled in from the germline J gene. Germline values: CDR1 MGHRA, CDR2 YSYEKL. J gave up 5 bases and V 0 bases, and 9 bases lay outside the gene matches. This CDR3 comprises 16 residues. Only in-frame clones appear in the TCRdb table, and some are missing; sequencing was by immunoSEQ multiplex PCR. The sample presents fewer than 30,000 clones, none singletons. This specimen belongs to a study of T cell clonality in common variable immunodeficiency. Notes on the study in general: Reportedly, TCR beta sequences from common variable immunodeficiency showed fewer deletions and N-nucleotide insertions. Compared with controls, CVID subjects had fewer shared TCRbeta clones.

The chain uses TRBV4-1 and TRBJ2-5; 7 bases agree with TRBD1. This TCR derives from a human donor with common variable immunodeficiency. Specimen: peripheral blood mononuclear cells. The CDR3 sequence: CASSQDVLGGWETQYF. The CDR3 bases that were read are TGCGCCAGCAGCCAAGATGTACTAGGGGGCTGGGAGACC.